Following are 5 T cell receptor beta chains from one sample sequenced in a study of cytomegalovirus exposure and HLA in healthy donors. TCRdb's table, derived via immunoSEQ multiplex PCR, lists solely in-frame clones and lacks some. The profile covers around 400,000 clones, with 70% to 90% appearing a single time and under 0.95% taken by the ten largest. Sequenced sample: PBMCs. Receptor source: a woman aged 18-29 years in good health and CMV-seronegative.

The chain has TRBV5-3 and TRBJ2-7; D is unclear. TRBV5-3 is an ORF, with its function uncertain. The CDR3 loop spans 11 amino acids. Trimming stripped 4 bases from V and 6 bases from J, with 8 bases between. CDR3 sequence reads: CARSPTGEQYF. The CDR3 nucleotides are TGTGCCAGAAGCCCGACGGGCGAGCAGTACTTC.

The V gene is TRBV25-1, the J gene TRBJ2-3; weak D call: TRBD2 (7 bases). The CDR3 consists of 14 residues. Per the germline V gene, CDR1 is MGHDK and CDR2 is SYGVNS. V was trimmed by 5 bases and J by 4 bases, leaving 13 bases between them. The CDR3 DNA follows: TGTGCCAGCAGTTGGGGGGGCTCGGCAGATACGCAGTATTTT. This codes for CASSWGGSADTQYF.

The V and J genes are TRBV28 and TRBJ1-2; D is possibly TRBD1 (5 bases). CDR1 is MDHEN and CDR2 is SYDVKM in the germline V gene. The CDR3 runs to 14 residues. The germline V and J ends were trimmed by 8 bases and 2 bases, with 15 bases remaining between them. The CDR3 region has the DNA TGTGCCAGCTCCCCGGCAGGGATGAACTATGGCTACACCTTC. Translating it yields CASSPAGMNYGYTF.

The chain is built from TRBV6-1 and TRBJ1-2, with TRBD1 matching over 7 bases. With 1 base clipped from V and 7 bases from J, the junction kept 3 bases outside the gene matches. The CDR3 is 13 amino acids. CDR1 is MNHNS, CDR2 SASEGT, per germline. This CDR3 is CASSEGTGPGYTF. The CDR3 DNA is TGTGCCAGCAGTGAAGGGACAGGCCCTGGCTACACCTTC.

This clone is a singleton in its sample. The gene calls are TRBV14 and TRBJ2-1; 10 bases fit TRBD2. Trimming took 1 base from V and 4 from J; bases not matched to a gene: 1. Germline values: CDR1 SGHDN, CDR2 FVKESK. The CDR3 has 15 residues. The CDR3 DNA reads TGTGCCAGCAGCCAAGGACTAGCGGGTTACAATGAGCAGTTCTTC. This sequence encodes CASSQGLAGYNEQFF.